The rows below give T cell receptor beta chains drawn from one sample of a study of response to subunit inactivated influenza vaccine. Each CDR3 protein is one row after TCRdb ran MiXCR on the RT-PCR reads. The repertoire includes 800,000 to 1,000,000 distinct CDR3 sequences, about 20% of them detected once, and roughly 10% sits in the top ten. The material was PBMCs from blood, obtained more than 4 days after vaccination. Source of these receptors: a middle-aged man who received an inactivated influenza vaccine. The CDR3 runs from the conserved cysteine through the conserved F or W. Each record gives: D gene, V gene, J gene, clone size, CDR3 DNA, CDR3 protein. The D gene is left open where the match is weak. Not every row has a clone size; where given, it reads once, few, many or a size class.

d_gene: -
v_gene: TRBV4-3
j_gene: TRBJ2-3
abundance: -
CDR3nt: TGCGCCAGCAGCCAACGTCCCAGTGCTAGCACAGATACGCAGTATTTT
CDR3aa: CASSQRPSASTDTQYF

d_gene: TRBD2
v_gene: TRBV29-1
j_gene: TRBJ2-3
abundance: few
CDR3nt: TGCAGCGTTGTTCTAGCGGGAGTACCTACGCAGTATTTT
CDR3aa: CSVVLAGVPTQYF

d_gene: -
v_gene: TRBV20-1
j_gene: TRBJ2-3
abundance: few
CDR3nt: TGCAGTGCTAGAGATCTAGCTTTGACAGATACGCAGTATTTT
CDR3aa: CSARDLALTDTQYF

d_gene: -
v_gene: TRBV6-2/TRBV6-3
j_gene: TRBJ2-6
abundance: -
CDR3nt: TGTGCCAGCACCTTGACTGGGGCCAACGTCCTGACTTTC
CDR3aa: CASTLTGANVLTF

d_gene: -
v_gene: TRBV4-1
j_gene: TRBJ2-7
abundance: -
CDR3nt: TGCGCCAGCAGCCCCAAAGTGGGTCCCTACGAGCAGTACTTC
CDR3aa: CASSPKVGPYEQYF

d_gene: TRBD2
v_gene: TRBV28
j_gene: TRBJ2-3
abundance: -
CDR3nt: TGTGCCAGCAGTTTACCAACTAGCGGGACCACAGATACGCAGTATTTT
CDR3aa: CASSLPTSGTTDTQYF

d_gene: TRBD1
v_gene: TRBV6-5
j_gene: TRBJ2-4
abundance: few
CDR3nt: TGTGCCAGCAGTTCCGGACAGGGACCGATAGCCAAAAACATTCAGTACTTC
CDR3aa: CASSSGQGPIAKNIQYF

d_gene: TRBD2
v_gene: TRBV15
j_gene: TRBJ2-3
abundance: -
CDR3nt: TGTGCCACCAGCAGAAACCCCTCGGGGCGGGGGTTGTCCACTAGCACAGATACGCAGTATTTT
CDR3aa: CATSRNPSGRGLSTSTDTQYF

d_gene: TRBD2
v_gene: TRBV20-1
j_gene: TRBJ2-2
abundance: few
CDR3nt: TGCAGTGCTAAGACTAGCGGGAGGGCCTTGGGCGGGGAGCTGTTTTTT
CDR3aa: CSAKTSGRALGGELFF

d_gene: -
v_gene: TRBV11-1
j_gene: TRBJ2-7
abundance: -
CDR3nt: TGTGCCAGCAGCTTCGGACTGGGCCTCTACGAGCAGTACTTC
CDR3aa: CASSFGLGLYEQYF

d_gene: -
v_gene: TRBV20-1
j_gene: TRBJ2-7
abundance: few
CDR3nt: TGCAGTGCTAGTAAGTTGATGAACTCCTACGAGCAGTACTTC
CDR3aa: CSASKLMNSYEQYF

d_gene: -
v_gene: TRBV29-1
j_gene: TRBJ2-7
abundance: few
CDR3nt: TGCAGCGTTGAAGAATCCCGGGGCTACTTGACCTACGAGCAGTACTTC
CDR3aa: CSVEESRGYLTYEQYF

d_gene: -
v_gene: TRBV18
j_gene: TRBJ1-5
abundance: -
CDR3nt: TGTGCCAGCTCACTGGACACAGGGCCCCCGCGGCCCCAGCATTTT
CDR3aa: CASSLDTGPPRPQHF

d_gene: TRBD2
v_gene: TRBV3-1
j_gene: TRBJ2-1
abundance: -
CDR3nt: TGTGCCAGCACCCTAGCGGGGGCCAATGAGCAGTTCTTC
CDR3aa: CASTLAGANEQFF

d_gene: TRBD2
v_gene: TRBV7-9
j_gene: TRBJ2-3
abundance: -
CDR3nt: TGTGCCAGCAGACCGAGGACTAGCGGGAGCGGCACAGATACGCAGTATTTT
CDR3aa: CASRPRTSGSGTDTQYF

d_gene: -
v_gene: TRBV18
j_gene: TRBJ2-6
abundance: many
CDR3nt: TGTGCCAGCTCACCAAGGGCATCTGGGGCCAACGTCCTGACTTTC
CDR3aa: CASSPRASGANVLTF

d_gene: -
v_gene: TRBV20-1
j_gene: TRBJ2-5
abundance: -
CDR3nt: TGCAGTGCTAGAGATCCTGGGGGCCTAGCAGAGACCCAGTACTTC
CDR3aa: CSARDPGGLAETQYF

d_gene: -
v_gene: TRBV4-3
j_gene: TRBJ2-7
abundance: few
CDR3nt: TGCGCCAGCAGCCAAGCAAAGGGCGGGGCAGACTTTTCCTACGAGCAGTACTTC
CDR3aa: CASSQAKGGADFSYEQYF

d_gene: -
v_gene: TRBV29-1
j_gene: TRBJ2-1
abundance: -
CDR3nt: TGCAGCGTTAAGGGACAGGGAATAGCGGGAGGCCGCTACAATGAGCAGTTCTTC
CDR3aa: CSVKGQGIAGGRYNEQFF

d_gene: -
v_gene: TRBV5-1
j_gene: TRBJ2-1
abundance: -
CDR3nt: TGCGCCAGCAGCGGCGGCCTCCCGCTTGCTGAGCAGTTCTTC
CDR3aa: CASSGGLPLAEQFF

d_gene: TRBD1
v_gene: TRBV20-1
j_gene: TRBJ2-7
abundance: -
CDR3nt: TGCAGTGCTAGAGATCGGAGGGCAGGGGGCCTCGACGAGCAGTACTTC
CDR3aa: CSARDRRAGGLDEQYF

d_gene: TRBD2
v_gene: TRBV27
j_gene: TRBJ2-5
abundance: -
CDR3nt: TGTGCCAGCAAACCGGGACTAGCATCAGAGACCCAGTACTTC
CDR3aa: CASKPGLASETQYF

d_gene: TRBD2
v_gene: TRBV6-6
j_gene: TRBJ2-7
abundance: -
CDR3nt: TGTGCCACCTCGGGGGGTATCCACGAGCAGTACTTC
CDR3aa: CATSGGIHEQYF

d_gene: TRBD2
v_gene: TRBV10-3
j_gene: TRBJ2-1
abundance: -
CDR3nt: TGTGCCATCATGACTAGCGGGAGCAATGAGCAGTTCTTC
CDR3aa: CAIMTSGSNEQFF

d_gene: -
v_gene: TRBV7-6
j_gene: TRBJ2-3
abundance: many
CDR3nt: TGTGCCAGCAGCTCACTTAAAACAGATACGCAGTATTTT
CDR3aa: CASSSLKTDTQYF

d_gene: -
v_gene: TRBV6-1
j_gene: TRBJ2-7
abundance: -
CDR3nt: TGTGCCAGCAGATCCCAGGCTACAGTTAATCAGGCCTACGAGCAGTACTTC
CDR3aa: CASRSQATVNQAYEQYF

d_gene: TRBD1
v_gene: TRBV20-1
j_gene: TRBJ2-7
abundance: few
CDR3nt: TGCAGTGCTAGAGATATCGGGACAGGGATCGACGAGCAGTACTTC
CDR3aa: CSARDIGTGIDEQYF

d_gene: -
v_gene: TRBV5-1
j_gene: TRBJ2-7
abundance: -
CDR3nt: TGCGCCAGCAGCCCGGGACCCGCCCTCGAGCAGTACTTC
CDR3aa: CASSPGPALEQYF

d_gene: -
v_gene: TRBV5-1
j_gene: TRBJ2-5
abundance: once
CDR3nt: TGCGCCGGCAGCAAAAAATCGGTGTTCTGGGGGATACAAGAGACCCAGTACTTC
CDR3aa: CAGSKKSVFWGIQETQYF

d_gene: -
v_gene: TRBV10-3
j_gene: TRBJ1-2
abundance: few
CDR3nt: TGTGCCATCAGTGACAGCAGGGGTAGAATTAACTATGGCTACACCTTC
CDR3aa: CAISDSRGRINYGYTF

d_gene: -
v_gene: TRBV6-1
j_gene: TRBJ2-2
abundance: -
CDR3nt: TGTGCCAGCAGTCCCCACGGGAACACCGGGGAGCTGTTTTTT
CDR3aa: CASSPHGNTGELFF

d_gene: -
v_gene: TRBV7-7
j_gene: TRBJ2-3
abundance: -
CDR3nt: TGTGCCAGCAGCTCCGGACACTCAAGGGGCACAGATACGCAGTATTTT
CDR3aa: CASSSGHSRGTDTQYF

d_gene: TRBD2
v_gene: TRBV4-2
j_gene: TRBJ2-1
abundance: few
CDR3nt: TGTGCCAGCAGCCCATACTATAGCGGGGGGGCTTACAATGAGCAGTTCTTC
CDR3aa: CASSPYYSGGAYNEQFF

d_gene: -
v_gene: TRBV6-1
j_gene: TRBJ1-2
abundance: few
CDR3nt: TGTGCCAGCAGTGGAGGCAGGTTGTTGGACGGCTACACCTTC
CDR3aa: CASSGGRLLDGYTF

d_gene: -
v_gene: TRBV20-1
j_gene: TRBJ1-6
abundance: few
CDR3nt: TGCAGTGCTAAGGACACCAATAATTCACCCCTCCACTTT
CDR3aa: CSAKDTNNSPLHF

d_gene: -
v_gene: TRBV11-2
j_gene: TRBJ2-4
abundance: few
CDR3nt: TGTGCCAGCAGCTTACTCGCAGGGGCGGACATTCAGTACTTC
CDR3aa: CASSLLAGADIQYF

d_gene: -
v_gene: TRBV6-5
j_gene: TRBJ1-1
abundance: few
CDR3nt: TGTGCCAGCAGTTACCCTGGGGTCGGGGACACTGAAGCTTTCTTT
CDR3aa: CASSYPGVGDTEAFF

d_gene: -
v_gene: TRBV12-3/TRBV12-4
j_gene: TRBJ2-6
abundance: -
CDR3nt: TGTGCCAGCAAGGTGTCAGGTCGCTCTGGGGCCAACGTCCTGACTTTC
CDR3aa: CASKVSGRSGANVLTF

d_gene: -
v_gene: TRBV20-1
j_gene: TRBJ1-5
abundance: -
CDR3nt: TGCAGTGCTAGAGTTGGGGGAAACAATCAGCCCCAGCATTTT
CDR3aa: CSARVGGNNQPQHF

d_gene: -
v_gene: TRBV10-3
j_gene: TRBJ1-1
abundance: few
CDR3nt: TGTGCCATCAGTGAGTCCGGGTCTGGGGCTTTCTTT
CDR3aa: CAISESGSGAFF

d_gene: TRBD1
v_gene: TRBV5-1
j_gene: TRBJ1-5
abundance: -
CDR3nt: TGCGCCAGCAGCCCGACAGGGTATGGCAATCAGCCCCAGCATTTT
CDR3aa: CASSPTGYGNQPQHF

d_gene: TRBD1
v_gene: TRBV20-1
j_gene: TRBJ2-7
abundance: -
CDR3nt: TGCAGTGCTAGACTTTCGGGACAGGGGGGCGAGCAGTACTTC
CDR3aa: CSARLSGQGGEQYF

d_gene: -
v_gene: TRBV4-2
j_gene: TRBJ2-6
abundance: -
CDR3nt: TGTGCCAGCAGCCAAGGGGGAGGCAGTGGGGCCAACGTCCTGACTTTC
CDR3aa: CASSQGGGSGANVLTF

d_gene: TRBD2
v_gene: TRBV9
j_gene: TRBJ2-7
abundance: -
CDR3nt: TGTGCCAGCAGCGTAGGGACTAGCGGGAGGGGCGAGCAGTACTTC
CDR3aa: CASSVGTSGRGEQYF

d_gene: -
v_gene: TRBV6-4
j_gene: TRBJ1-1
abundance: few
CDR3nt: TGTGCCAGCAGTGCCCGAGAGAACACTGAAGCTTTCTTT
CDR3aa: CASSARENTEAFF

d_gene: -
v_gene: TRBV2
j_gene: TRBJ1-2
abundance: -
CDR3nt: TGTGCCAGCAGTGAAGGCTTGGCCGCCGGCCGGACTCGGTATGGCTACACCTTC
CDR3aa: CASSEGLAAGRTRYGYTF

d_gene: -
v_gene: TRBV7-6
j_gene: TRBJ1-2
abundance: -
CDR3nt: TGTGCCAGCAGCTTAGCGTTCATGGATGGCTACACCTTC
CDR3aa: CASSLAFMDGYTF

d_gene: TRBD2
v_gene: TRBV11-2
j_gene: TRBJ2-2
abundance: many
CDR3nt: TGTGCCAGCAGCTTAGGGACTAGCTACACCGGGGAGCTGTTTTTT
CDR3aa: CASSLGTSYTGELFF

d_gene: TRBD1
v_gene: TRBV7-2
j_gene: TRBJ1-4
abundance: -
CDR3nt: TGTGCCAGCAGCTTTGGGACAGCGAATAATGAAAAACTGTTTTTT
CDR3aa: CASSFGTANNEKLFF